The entry below describes one T cell receptor beta chain. V shed 4 bases and J shed 2 bases, with 10 bases lying between them. The CDR3 loop spans 14 amino acids. The germline V gene encodes CDR1 SNHLY and CDR2 FYNNEI. This sample is drawn from a study of T cell changes during pregnancy in multiple sclerosis. TCRdb's copy holds only in-frame clones and misses some; the assay was immunoSEQ multiplex PCR. The table includes about 20,000 clones, 80% to 90% detected once. The TCR was taken from a female donor in good health, enrolled as a control in a pregnancy study. V gene TRBV2 combines with J gene TRBJ2-3; D unclear. The sequences come from CD8+ T cells from peripheral blood mononuclear cells, collected in the second trimester of pregnancy. The CDR3 DNA is TGTGCCAGCAGTGCATATAGTTACACAGATACGCAGTATTTT. It yields the protein CASSAYSYTDTQYF.